These 10 T cell receptor beta chains came from one sample sequenced in a study of CD8+CD57+ T cells in acquired aplastic anemia. Patients picked for sequencing had shown CD8+CD57+ cell expansion detected by flow cytometry. According to the study, genomic DNA was the template for TCR beta VDJ and CDR3 profiling. TCRdb called the reads again in MiXCR, with one record for every CDR3 protein. There are 200,000 or so distinct CDR3 sequences in the sample; under 55% occur only once, and around 9.7% lies in the top ten. The material sequenced was sorted CD4+, CD8+, or CD8+CD57+ T cells (not recorded which) from PBMCs. Source of these receptors: a human donor with aplastic anemia.

The chain recombines TRBV7-8 with TRBJ1-5; tentatively, D is TRBD1 (6 bases). The V and J ends lost 6 bases and 7 bases respectively, with 10 bases between them. Germline V gives CDR1 SGHVS, CDR2 FQNEAQ. The CDR3 runs to 12 residues. The chain's CDR3 is CASSMGGQPQHF. The CDR3, as DNA: TGTGCCAGCAGTATGGGGGGCCAGCCCCAGCATTTT.

The rearrangement joins TRBV12-3 or TRBV12-4 to TRBJ1-3, with D possibly TRBD1 on 6 matching bases. V was trimmed by 6 bases and J by 4 bases, leaving 13 bases between them. The CDR3 sequence is 14 residues long. The CDR3 DNA reads as TGTGCCAGCAGAGGGGGGACTGCAGGAAACACCATATATTTT. Translating gives CASRGGTAGNTIYF.

Many counts were recorded for this clonotype. V is TRBV4-1 and J is TRBJ1-5; possibly TRBD1 for D (5 bases). This CDR3 is built from 15 residues. V was shortened by 2 bases and J by 0 bases, with 8 bases between the two germline ends. Germline assignment: CDR1 MGHRA and CDR2 YSYEKL. The CDR3 here is CASSQHTGSNQPQHF. DNA for the CDR3: TGCGCCAGCAGCCAACATACAGGTAGCAATCAGCCCCAGCATTTT.

This clonotype was detected a few times. The junction and the germline gene differ at one end; a read error may be behind it. The CDR3 coding sequence is TGCGCCAGCAGCCAAGATGGAGCAGATACGCTGTATTTT. Translation gives CASSQDGADTLYF. The rearrangement joins TRBV4-1 to TRBJ2-3; no definite D call. The CDR3 consists of 13 residues. Germline V gene data show CDR1 as MGHRA and CDR2 as YSYEKL.

Comments on this clonotype: This CDR3 fails to terminate in the conserved phenylalanine or tryptophan, so it likely reflects a read error. The V gene is TRBV24-1, the J gene TRBJ2-5, with TRBD2 identical over 8 bases. Germline V lookup: CDR1 KGHDR, CDR2 SFDVKD. There are 15 residues in the CDR3. J was trimmed by 5 bases and V by 4 bases; bases with no gene match: 8. CDR3: CATSETGLGSETQYL. CDR3 coding DNA: TGTGCCACCAGTGAAACGGGACTAGGATCGGAGACCCAGTACCTC.

The chain recombines TRBV2 with TRBJ2-1; 8 nucleotides agree with TRBD2. J gave up 0 bases and V 4 bases, and 2 bases lay outside the gene matches. This CDR3 spans 15 amino acids. CDR1 is SNHLY and CDR2 is FYNNEI in the germline V gene. The CDR3 loop reads CASSGGLGSYNEQFF. The CDR3 DNA reads TGTGCCAGCAGTGGGGGACTAGGCTCCTACAATGAGCAGTTCTTC.

This clonotype was seen at least ten times. The chain couples TRBV20-1 to TRBJ2-1; 9 bases line up with TRBD2. Trimming cost V 6 bases and J 4 bases; bases outside gene matches: 16. Germline assignment: CDR1 DFQATT and CDR2 SNEGSKA (reference sequence). The CDR3 consists of 17 residues. This CDR3 reads CSAQVLASGIRYNEQFF. The CDR3 nucleotides read TGCAGTGCCCAGGTTTTGGCTAGCGGGATTCGGTACAATGAGCAGTTCTTC.

This clonotype appeared many times. The chain links TRBV19 to TRBJ1-5; 9 bases match TRBD1. V shed 3 bases, J shed 4 bases, and the junction held 1 base outside the gene matches. Germline CDR1 reads LNHDA; CDR2 reads SQIVND (reference sequence). The CDR3 consists of 14 residues. This CDR3 reads CASSIGTGNQPQHF. The CDR3, as DNA: TGTGCCAGTAGTATCGGGACAGGGAATCAGCCCCAGCATTTT.

This clonotype appeared many times. The rearrangement uses TRBV29-1 and TRBJ1-2; the match to TRBD1 covers 7 bases. Trimming at V came to 7 bases and at J to 1 base, leaving 3 bases not matched to a gene. The germline V gene has CDR1 SQVTM and CDR2 ANQGSEA. CDR3 length: 12 residues. The CDR3 is CSARQGNYGYTF. The CDR3 DNA reads as TGCAGCGCTAGACAGGGTAACTATGGCTACACCTTC. The whole variable domain, filled in from reference TRBV29-1 and TRBJ1-2, reads SAVISQKPSRDICQRGTSLTIQCQVDSQVTMMFWYRQQPGQSLTLIATANQGSEATYESGFVIDKFPISRPNLTFSTLTVSNMSPEDSSIYLCSARQGNYGYTFGSGTRLTVV.

The chain is built from TRBV4-2 and TRBJ2-1; no firm D call. CDR3 length: 16 residues. Germline CDR1 is LGHNA and CDR2 is YNFKEQ. Trimming removed 6 bases at V and 0 bases at J, with 15 bases between. The chain's CDR3 is CASSEARVPSYNEQFF. Here the CDR3 DNA reads TGTGCCAGCAGTGAAGCGAGAGTCCCCTCCTACAATGAGCAGTTCTTC.